These 20 T cell receptor beta chains were sequenced from one sample in a study of cytomegalovirus exposure and HLA in healthy donors. PCR amplification relied on 60 Vbeta primers (plus 13 Jbeta primers). TCRdb keeps only in-frame clones here, not all; method: immunoSEQ multiplex PCR. The table shows 140,000 or so clones, with roughly 79% occurring only once. Sequences were obtained from PBMCs. Receptors were obtained from a woman aged 25 to 45 in good health and CMV-seronegative.

This clone turned up a few times. The chain uses TRBV13 and TRBJ2-1; TRBD2 aligns across 8 bases. V trimming: 5 bases; J trimming: 2 bases; junction bases outside the gene matches: 5. Germline V CDR1 and CDR2: PRHDT, FYEKMQ (reference sequence). The CDR3 covers 15 residues. The CDR3 loop reads CASSPGGAAYNEQFF. The CDR3 nucleotides are TGTGCCAGCAGCCCCGGGGGGGCGGCCTACAATGAGCAGTTCTTC.

This clone has ten or more counts. V and J are TRBV2 and TRBJ2-3, with D perhaps matching TRBD1 (5 bases). This CDR3 has 14 amino acids. Germline V gives CDR1 SNHLY, CDR2 FYNNEI. Between the trimmed V and J ends, which lost 5 bases and 2 bases, there was a span of 11 bases. CDR3 region: CASSLGQTTDTQYF. The CDR3 DNA follows: TGTGCCAGCAGTTTGGGGCAGACCACAGATACGCAGTATTTT.

The rearrangement joins TRBV11-2 to TRBJ1-4; D might be TRBD1 (6 bases). The germline V gene has CDR1 SGHAT and CDR2 FQNNGV. This CDR3 comprises 18 residues. V was clipped by 1 base and J by 3 bases, with 18 bases between them. CDR3 DNA sequence: TGTGCCAGCAGCTTAGTTACAGGGAAGATGAGGCCTAATGAAAAACTGTTTTTT. Protein: CASSLVTGKMRPNEKLFF.

This clone has a handful of counts. The chain links TRBV19 to TRBJ2-1; perhaps TRBD1 as D (6 bases). Trimming stripped 1 base from V and 8 bases from J, with 15 bases between. This CDR3 comprises 15 residues. Looked up from germline, CDR1 is LNHDA and CDR2 is SQIVND (reference sequence). Here the CDR3 reads CASSIGQANGYEQFF. CDR3 in DNA: TGTGCCAGTAGTATAGGACAGGCCAACGGATATGAGCAGTTCTTC.

The chain is built from TRBV29-1 and TRBJ1-1, with D possibly TRBD1 on 5 matching bases. Looked up from germline, CDR1 is SQVTM and CDR2 is ANQGSEA. The CDR3 has 11 amino acids. V was shortened by 5 bases and J by 6 bases, with 10 bases between the two germline ends. Here the CDR3 DNA reads TGCAGCGTTTTCGGGGGTTCTGAAGCTTTCTTT. It is translated as CSVFGGSEAFF.

The chain carries TRBV14 and TRBJ2-3; D gene ambiguous. Deletions cut 0 bases from V and 2 bases from J, with 18 bases between. The CDR3 loop spans 18 amino acids. Germline CDR1 SGHDN, CDR2 FVKESK. Here the CDR3 DNA reads TGTGCCAGCAGCCAAGACAGATTTATGACGGGTTACACAGATACGCAGTATTTT. As protein: CASSQDRFMTGYTDTQYF.

In its sample, this clone was seen a few times. The rearrangement links TRBV19 to TRBJ2-5; the match to TRBD2 covers 8 bases. V shed 5 bases and J 6 bases; nucleotides not matched to a gene: 14. The CDR3 length is 16 residues. Germline CDR1 is LNHDA and CDR2 is SQIVND (reference sequence). CDR3 in amino acids: CASSQAGASFLQTQYF. CDR3 coding DNA: TGTGCCAGTAGTCAAGCGGGGGCGTCGTTCTTACAGACCCAGTACTTC.

The chain recombines TRBV27 with TRBJ2-1; 9 bases agree with TRBD2. Germline V gives CDR1 MNHEY, CDR2 SMNVEV (reference sequence). This CDR3 has 16 residues. V gave up 10 bases and J gave up 5 bases; unmatched junction bases: 15. For the CDR3, the DNA is TGTGCCATCAAGACAGGGCGGGGGGGCCTCGACAATGAGCAGTTCTTC. Translation: CAIKTGRGGLDNEQFF.

The chain joins TRBV5-1 to TRBJ1-1; 7 positions agree with TRBD1. CDR1 is SGHRS, CDR2 YFSETQ, per germline. V trimming: 2 bases; J trimming: 1 base; junction bases outside the gene matches: 8. This CDR3 has 16 amino acids. The CDR3, as DNA: TGCGCCAGCAGCTTCGGGGACAGTAGACCGAACACTGAAGCTTTCTTT. Translating it yields CASSFGDSRPNTEAFF.

This clone was counted between two and nine times. The chain joins TRBV10-3 to TRBJ1-6; 7 bases fit TRBD1. Germline V gene data show CDR1 as ENHRY and CDR2 as SYGVKD. There are 13 residues in the CDR3. V dropped 6 bases and J dropped 7; count of bases not matched to a gene: 3. This CDR3 reads CAISDRENSPLHF. For the CDR3, the DNA is TGTGCCATCAGCGACAGGGAAAATTCACCCCTCCACTTT.

V is TRBV13 and J is TRBJ2-5; 10 nucleotides align to TRBD2. This CDR3 contains 15 residues. The junction had 9 bases not matched to a gene; V was cut back by 4 bases and J by 7 bases. Germline V gene sequence: CDR1 PRHDT, CDR2 FYEKMQ (reference sequence). The CDR3 reads CASSSLAGDPGTQYF. CDR3 in DNA: TGTGCCAGCAGCTCCCTAGCGGGGGATCCGGGGACCCAGTACTTC.

The CDR3 DNA reads as TGTGCCAGCAGGAGGGACAGGGTCGCCTACGAGCAGTACTTC. It specifies CASRRDRVAYEQYF. The J gene is TRBJ2-7, the V gene TRBV6-5; 9 bases agree with TRBD1. The length of the CDR3 is 14 residues. V lost 6 bases and J lost 2; bases outside the gene matches: 5. Germline V gene sequence: CDR1 MNHEY, CDR2 SVGAGI.

V and J are TRBV6-1 and TRBJ1-5; 9 nucleotides match TRBD1. This CDR3 contains 15 residues. With V trimmed by 6 bases and J by 2 bases, 5 bases remained unmatched. Germline lookup yields CDR1 MNHNS and CDR2 SASEGT. The CDR3, as DNA: TGTGCCAGCAGCTTAGGACAGGGGCGCAATCAGCCCCAGCATTTT. Translated: CASSLGQGRNQPQHF.

This chain links TRBV30 with TRBJ1-2; 8 nucleotides match TRBD1. The germline V gene encodes CDR1 GTSNPN and CDR2 SVGIG (reference sequence). The CDR3 has 13 residues. V shed 5 bases, J shed 5 bases, and the junction held 7 bases outside the gene matches. The CDR3 is CAWEGQAIYGYTF. CDR3 coding DNA: TGTGCCTGGGAGGGACAGGCGATTTATGGCTACACCTTC. The full variable domain, completed using reference TRBV30 and TRBJ1-2, is SQTIHQWPATLVQPVGSPLSLECTVEGTSNPNLYWYRQAAGRGLQLLFYSVGIGQISSEVPQNLSASRPQDRQFILSSKKLLLSDSGFYLCAWEGQAIYGYTFGSGTRLTVV.

This chain connects TRBV25-1 to TRBJ1-2, with a possible D match to TRBD1 (5 bases). Trimming removed 3 bases at V and 4 bases at J, with 15 bases between. The length of the CDR3 is 15 residues. Germline V gene data show CDR1 as MGHDK and CDR2 as SYGVNS. CDR3 sequence: CASSEGGGFGYGYTF. The CDR3 DNA follows: TGTGCCAGCAGTGAGGGGGGGGGTTTTGGCTATGGCTACACCTTC.

The gene calls are TRBV19 and TRBJ1-3; 8 positions match TRBD1. CDR1 is LNHDA, CDR2 SQIVND, per germline (reference sequence). The length of the CDR3 is 15 residues. The V segment lost 6 bases and the J segment 1 base; nucleotides outside the gene matches: 5. This CDR3 reads CASSGTGVSGNTIYF. The DNA of the CDR3 is TGTGCCAGTAGCGGGACAGGAGTTTCTGGAAACACCATATATTTT. Complete variable domain (other parts from reference TRBV19 and TRBJ1-3): DGGITQSPKYLFRKEGQNVTLSCEQNLNHDAMYWYRQDPGQGLRLIYYSQIVNDFQKGDIAEGYSVSREKKESFPLTVTSAQKNPTAFYLCASSGTGVSGNTIYFGEGSWLTVV.

This chain joins TRBV19 and TRBJ2-7; D is perhaps TRBD1 (7 bases). The CDR3 contains 15 residues. V was cut by 4 bases and J by 6 bases, with 19 bases left in between. Per germline, CDR1 LNHDA and CDR2 SQIVND (reference sequence). As DNA, the CDR3 is TGTGCCAGTAGTAACCCAGGGGGGAAGTTCGGCGAGCAGTACTTC. As protein: CASSNPGGKFGEQYF.

This clone has a handful of counts. This rearrangement joins TRBV10-3 to TRBJ1-2; D may be TRBD1 (5 bases). V lost 2 bases and J lost 7, with 20 bases in between. This CDR3 comprises 16 residues. Looked up from germline, CDR1 is ENHRY and CDR2 is SYGVKD. The CDR3 reads CAISERGGMIESGYTF. In DNA, the CDR3 is TGTGCCATCAGTGAGCGGGGGGGAATGATTGAGAGTGGCTACACCTTC.

About this clone itself: Additional DNA sequences in this sample encode the identical CDR3. This chain connects TRBV27 to TRBJ2-7, with 8 bases matching TRBD1. CDR1 is MNHEY, CDR2 SMNVEV, per germline (reference sequence). V lost 3 bases, J lost 3 bases, and 1 base stayed unmatched. The CDR3 extends over 13 amino acids. This chain's CDR3 is CASSFGQGYEQYF. The DNA for the CDR3 is TGTGCCAGCAGTTTTGGACAGGGCTACGAGCAGTACTTC.

This CDR3 is CASSLSGQPSYEQYF. Here the CDR3 DNA reads TGTGCCAGCAGCTTGTCTGGACAGCCTTCCTACGAGCAGTACTTC. The rearrangement joins TRBV13 to TRBJ2-7; possible D gene TRBD1, 6 bases. Trimming shortened V by 3 bases and J by 1 base, and 13 bases separated the two germline ends. From germline, CDR1 is PRHDT and CDR2 FYEKMQ (reference sequence). The CDR3 consists of 15 residues.